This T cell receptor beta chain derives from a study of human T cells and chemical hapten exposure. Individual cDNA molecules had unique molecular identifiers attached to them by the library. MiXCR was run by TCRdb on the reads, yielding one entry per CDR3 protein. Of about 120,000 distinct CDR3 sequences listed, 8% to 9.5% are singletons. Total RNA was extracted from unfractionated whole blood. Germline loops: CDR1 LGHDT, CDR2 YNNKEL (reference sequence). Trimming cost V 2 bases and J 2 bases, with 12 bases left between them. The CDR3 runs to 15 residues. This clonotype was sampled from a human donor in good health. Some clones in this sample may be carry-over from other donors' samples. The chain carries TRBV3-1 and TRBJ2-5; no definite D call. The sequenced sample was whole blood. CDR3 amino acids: CASSQNPGRQETQYF. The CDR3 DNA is TGTGCCAGCAGCCAAAATCCTGGACGGCAAGAGACCCAGTACTTC.